Following are 21 T cell receptor beta chains from one sample sequenced in a study of monozygotic twins with inflammatory bowel disease. Each CDR3 protein gets one entry in TCRdb, which reprocessed the 5' RACE reads and gives no DNA. The sample has some 450,000 distinct CDR3 sequences, and its top ten clones hold 2% to 2.5%. Sequences were obtained from blood. Source of these receptors: a human donor with ulcerative colitis or Crohn's disease, or a healthy co-twin of an affected twin (not recorded which).

This rearrangement joins TRBV7-9 to TRBJ1-5; TCRdb reports TRBD1, a call that lacks DNA to check it against. Germline values: CDR1 SEHNR, CDR2 FQNEAQ (reference sequence). This CDR3 region has 14 residues. Here the CDR3 reads CASSLGQGDQPQHF. Based on the CDR3 plus reference TRBV7-9 and TRBJ1-5, the full variable domain is DTGVSQNPRHKITKRGQNVTFRCDPISEHNRLYWYRQTLGQGPEFLTYFQNEAQLEKSRLLSDRFSAERPKGSFSTLEIQRTEQGDSAMYLCASSLGQGDQPQHFGDGTRLSIL.

The V gene is TRBV29-1, the J gene TRBJ2-3; the TRBD2 assignment by TCRdb is unverifiable without DNA. The CDR3 is 15 amino acids. In germline, CDR1 is SQVTM, CDR2 ANQGSEA. The CDR3 region is CSVLNSGGASDTQYF.

The chain combines TRBV5-6 with TRBJ1-5; TCRdb reports TRBD1, a call that lacks DNA to check it against. Per the germline V gene, CDR1 is SGHDT and CDR2 is YYEEEE. CDR3 length: 15 residues. The CDR3 sequence is CASSYGISGNQPQHF.

V usage is TRBV7-8 and J usage is TRBJ1-6. The CDR3 totals 16 residues. Germline values: CDR1 SGHVS, CDR2 FQNEAQ. The CDR3 loop is CASSFDRSSYNSPLHF.

The rearrangement joins TRBV5-1 to TRBJ2-5. Germline loops: CDR1 SGHRS, CDR2 YFSETQ. The CDR3 loop spans 12 amino acids. The chain's CDR3 is CASSDAQETQYF. The whole variable domain, filled in from reference TRBV5-1 and TRBJ2-5, reads KAGVTQTPRYLIKTRGQQVTLSCSPISGHRSVSWYQQTPGQGLQFLFEYFSETQRNKGNFPGRFSGRQFSNSRSEMNVSTLELGDSALYLCASSDAQETQYFGPGTRLLVL.

The V gene is TRBV7-9, the J gene TRBJ1-1; checking the TCRdb D call of TRBD1 is not possible without DNA. Germline CDR1 and CDR2: SEHNR and FQNEAQ (reference sequence). This CDR3 comprises 15 residues. The CDR3 here is CASKHTTQGNTEAFF.

The chain recombines TRBV5-1 with TRBJ1-1; TCRdb names TRBD1, which stays unverified in the absence of DNA. This CDR3 region has 13 residues. The germline V gene has CDR1 SGHRS and CDR2 YFSETQ. CDR3: CASREGIVTEAFF.

The chain uses TRBV5-1 and TRBJ2-1; checking the TCRdb D call of TRBD1 is not possible without DNA. This CDR3 spans 13 amino acids. Germline assignment: CDR1 SGHRS and CDR2 YFSETQ. Here the CDR3 reads CASSPRAYNEQFF.

The rearrangement links TRBV12-3 or TRBV12-4 to TRBJ1-3; TCRdb reports TRBD1, a call that lacks DNA to check it against. This CDR3 spans 11 amino acids. CDR3 loop: CAAGGGNTIYF.

The chain is built from TRBV6-1 and TRBJ2-7; as DNA is missing, the TRBD2 call by TCRdb cannot be tested. Germline V CDR1 and CDR2: MNHNS, SASEGT. This CDR3 contains 15 residues. Here the CDR3 reads CASTTSGSDPYEQYF.

The genes are TRBV7-9 and TRBJ2-7. The CDR3 runs to 15 residues. Per the germline V gene, CDR1 is SEHNR and CDR2 is FQNEAQ (reference sequence). The CDR3 spells CASSLGPLSSYEQYF.

The chain joins TRBV7-9 to TRBJ2-5; the D call of TRBD2 rests on TCRdb alone, since no DNA is present to check it. The CDR3 consists of 15 residues. The V gene's germline CDR1 is SEHNR and CDR2 FQNEAQ (reference sequence). The CDR3 here is CASSLNLAGQETQYF.

The chain is built from TRBV28 and TRBJ2-5; TCRdb indicates TRBD1, and absent DNA this call remains unverified. This CDR3 has 16 amino acids. CDR1 is MDHEN, CDR2 SYDVKM, per germline. CDR3 region: CASSLNMGGIQETQYF.

This chain uses TRBV2 with TRBJ2-5; lacking DNA, the TRBD2 call made by TCRdb goes unchecked. Germline values: CDR1 SNHLY, CDR2 FYNNEI. The CDR3 loop spans 12 amino acids. CDR3 loop: CASKMSGETQYF.

The rearrangement joins TRBV6-5 to TRBJ1-1; TCRdb outputs TRBD1, but without DNA this stays unchecked. CDR1 MNHEY and CDR2 SVGAGI come from the germline V gene. The CDR3 has 12 residues. This chain's CDR3 is CASRRLQGEAFF.

The chain uses TRBV7-2 and TRBJ1-5; the D call of TRBD1 rests on TCRdb alone, since no DNA is present to check it. Germline CDR1 reads SGHTA; CDR2 reads FQGNSA. This CDR3 has 14 residues. The CDR3 reads CASSPDRGGQPQHF.

J is TRBJ1-6 and V is TRBV12-3 or TRBV12-4; lacking DNA, the TRBD1 call made by TCRdb goes unchecked. The CDR3 is 16 amino acids. CDR3 loop: CASSSNPGQYNSPLHF.

The rearrangement uses TRBV7-9 and TRBJ1-3. Germline CDR1 reads SEHNR; CDR2 reads FQNEAQ (reference sequence). The CDR3 runs 13 residues. CDR3 loop: CASSLAQGNTIYF.

CDR3 loop: CASRTPRSNQPQHF. The chain carries TRBV28 and TRBJ1-5. From germline, CDR1 is MDHEN and CDR2 SYDVKM. This CDR3 contains 14 residues. Combining the CDR3 with reference TRBV28 and TRBJ1-5 gives the whole variable domain DVKVTQSSRYLVKRTGEKVFLECVQDMDHENMFWYRQDPGLGLRLIYFSYDVKMKEKGDIPEGYSVSREKKERFSLILESASTNQTSMYLCASRTPRSNQPQHFGDGTRLSIL.

V is TRBV24-1 and J is TRBJ2-1; the TCRdb call, TRBD1, lacks DNA for checking. Germline lookup yields CDR1 KGHDR and CDR2 SFDVKD. The CDR3 has 16 amino acids. The CDR3 sequence is CATSGGPGVLRGEQFF.

The chain has TRBV12-3 or TRBV12-4 and TRBJ1-2; no DNA is available, so the TRBD1 call from TCRdb remains unchecked. CDR3 length equals 13 residues. CDR3 protein: CASNADRGNGYTF.